The 5 T cell receptor beta chains below all came from one sample that was sequenced in a study of blood T cell repertoires in COVID-19. TCRdb keeps only in-frame clones here, not all; method: immunoSEQ multiplex PCR. Of more than 85,000 clones listed, just under 95% were seen once; the top ten hold roughly 5%. Sequencing was done on a sample of peripheral blood. These receptors were taken from a man between 65 and 80 years old with acute or convalescent COVID-19.

CDR3: CASFKGGVNEQYF. CDR3 bases: TGTGCCAGCTTTAAGGGAGGAGTAAACGAGCAGTACTTC. The J gene is TRBJ2-7, the V gene TRBV2, with D possibly TRBD2 on 6 matching bases. The V end lost 8 bases, the J end lost 5 bases, and 16 bases lay between the germline ends. The germline gives CDR1 SNHLY, CDR2 FYNNEI. The CDR3 has 13 residues.

The chain is built from TRBV6-5 and TRBJ2-3; possible D gene TRBD2, 6 bases. The CDR3 runs 15 residues. Germline V gene lookup returns CDR1 MNHEY and CDR2 SVGAGI. Trimming cost V 0 bases and J 4 bases, with 11 bases left between them. CDR3 in amino acids: CASSYSRGAADTQYF. CDR3 nucleotide sequence: TGTGCCAGCAGTTACTCTCGCGGGGCGGCAGATACGCAGTATTTT.

The CDR3 DNA sequence: TGTGCCAGCTCACTACAGGGAAATCAGCCCCAGCATTTT. It is translated as CASSLQGNQPQHF. The chain uses TRBV18 and TRBJ1-5; the D gene is possibly TRBD1 (6 bases). This CDR3 has 13 residues. V lost 4 bases, J lost 4 bases, and 8 bases lay in between. CDR1 and CDR2 (germline): KGHSH, LQKENI.

The chain recombines TRBV19 with TRBJ2-5, with TRBD2 matching over 7 bases. This CDR3 is 15 amino acids long. CDR1 and CDR2 from the germline V gene are LNHDA and SQIVND (reference sequence). The J segment lost 5 bases and the V segment lost 3 bases, leaving 9 bases of the junction unmatched. The CDR3 DNA reads as TGTGCCAGTAGTATTTGGGCGGGGGAAACGGAGACCCAGTACTTC. Its protein product is CASSIWAGETETQYF.

This chain uses TRBV5-3 with TRBJ1-4, with 8 bases that match TRBD1. TRBV5-3 is flagged as an ORF with uncertain function. V was pared by 1 base and J by 8 bases, with 4 bases of the junction left unmatched. The CDR3 covers 14 residues. The CDR3 coding sequence is TGTGCCAGAAGCTTGCGACAGGGGAACGAAAAACTGTTTTTT. It encodes CARSLRQGNEKLFF.